The 27 T cell receptor beta chains in this list originate from one sample, sequenced in a study of early T cells in non-severe SARS-CoV-2 infection. TCRdb called the 5' RACE reads again in MiXCR, with one record for every CDR3 protein. Among about 64,000 distinct CDR3 sequences listed, 8% to 9% were seen once. Sequences were derived from whole blood, sampled at baseline. The receptor set was obtained from an adult who was a healthcare worker with PCR-confirmed SARS-CoV-2 infection or an uninfected control (not recorded which).

The table lists this clonotype with many counts. V and J are TRBV21-1 and TRBJ2-2. TRBV21-1 is classified as a pseudogene. The CDR3 runs 19 residues. CDR3 amino acids: CASSKFWTDGDSNTGELFF. In DNA, the CDR3 is TGTGCCAGCAGCAAATTTTGGACCGACGGGGATTCGAACACCGGGGAGCTGTTTTTT.

V usage is TRBV18 and J usage is TRBJ2-7, with 9 bases aligning to TRBD1. This CDR3 contains 15 residues. Trimming removed 6 bases from V and 3 bases from J; junction bases left unmatched: 9. Germline values: CDR1 KGHSH, CDR2 LQKENI. CDR3 coding DNA: TGTGCCAGCTCCCCGGACAGGGGAGGACTCTACGAGCAGTACTTC. Its translation is CASSPDRGGLYEQYF.

This chain connects TRBV2 to TRBJ1-6; the D gene is possibly TRBD1 (5 bases). The germline V and J ends were trimmed by 6 bases and 10 bases, with 19 bases remaining between them. Germline CDR1 is SNHLY and CDR2 is FYNNEI. The CDR3 spans 15 residues. The CDR3 reads CASRAGRLRGSPLHF. The DNA for the CDR3 is TGTGCCAGCAGGGCAGGGAGACTCCGAGGATCACCCCTCCACTTT.

Ten or more counts support this clonotype. The V and J genes are TRBV5-8 and TRBJ1-4, with TRBD1 matching 9 bases. Unmatched junction bases numbered 6, after V lost 4 bases and J lost 8 bases. Germline V gene data show CDR1 as SGHTS and CDR2 as YDEGEE. There are 14 residues in the CDR3. DNA of the CDR3: TGTGCCAGCAGCCTGGGACAGGGAGGAGAAAAACTGTTTTTT. Protein: CASSLGQGGEKLFF. Filled out from reference TRBV5-8 and TRBJ1-4, the complete variable domain reads EAGVTQSPTHLIKTRGQQATLRCSPISGHTSVYWYQQALGLGLQFLLWYDEGEERNRGNFPPRFSGRQFPNYSSELNVNALELEDSALYLCASSLGQGGEKLFFGSGTQLSVL.

In its sample, this clonotype was seen a few times. The V and J genes are TRBV7-2 and TRBJ2-7; D remains unclear. Trimming took 7 bases from V and 2 from J, leaving 15 bases between them. The CDR3 spans 14 residues. Germline V CDR1 and CDR2: SGHTA, FQGNSA. In DNA, the CDR3 is TGTGCCAGCATTTACCTGGCTGGGCCCTACGAGCAGTACTTC. It encodes CASIYLAGPYEQYF.

This clonotype was detected ten times or more. This chain's CDR3 is CASGTGILNTEAFF. The DNA for the CDR3 is TGTGCTAGTGGTACAGGGATTTTGAACACTGAAGCTTTCTTT. V usage is TRBV12-5 and J usage is TRBJ1-1, with a weak D call TRBD1 (6 bases). Germline V gene data show CDR1 as LGHNT and CDR2 as FRNRAP. The V and J ends lost 5 bases and 0 bases respectively, with 10 bases between them. The CDR3 spans 14 residues.

There are many counts of this clonotype. The J gene is TRBJ2-6, the V gene TRBV7-3, with D possibly matching TRBD1 (6 bases). The CDR3 contains 16 residues. Germline V CDR1 and CDR2: SGHTA, FQGTGA. With 0 bases removed from V and 5 bases from J, the gap between germline ends came to 11 bases. The CDR3 DNA reads as TGTGCCAGCAGCTTAACGCAGGGGTACAGGGCCAACGTCCTGACTTTC. Residues: CASSLTQGYRANVLTF.

This clonotype was counted many times. The chain couples TRBV7-9 to TRBJ2-7; a weak D match, TRBD2 (6 bases). This CDR3 spans 14 amino acids. Germline assignment: CDR1 SEHNR and CDR2 FQNEAQ (reference sequence). V was shortened by 4 bases and J by 5 bases, with 15 bases between the two germline ends. The CDR3 protein is CASSSSTGENEQYF. Here the CDR3 DNA reads TGTGCCAGCAGCTCGTCTACGGGAGAAAACGAGCAGTACTTC.

This clonotype showed up many times. V gene TRBV6-1 combines with J gene TRBJ2-1; a possible D gene is TRBD2 (7 bases). Trimming removed 8 bases from V and 2 bases from J, with 13 bases in between. The germline V gene has CDR1 MNHNS and CDR2 SASEGT. CDR3 size: 14 residues. CDR3: CASGGGGAYNEQFF. DNA for the CDR3: TGTGCCAGCGGGGGCGGGGGAGCCTACAATGAGCAGTTCTTC.

This clonotype was counted ten times or more. This sequence joins TRBV11-3 and TRBJ2-2; D is undetermined. This CDR3 is built from 12 residues. Germline CDR1 reads SGHNT; CDR2 reads YENEEA. Trimming removed 1 base from V and 7 bases from J, with 4 bases in between. The CDR3 DNA follows: TGTGCCAGCAGCTTAGGGTTCGGGGAGCTGTTTTTT. It is translated as CASSLGFGELFF.

V and J are TRBV15 and TRBJ2-7; D perhaps matches TRBD2 (6 bases). Trimming took off 5 bases at V and 4 bases at J, with 9 bases between the two ends. This CDR3 is 12 amino acids long. CDR1 is LNHNV, CDR2 YYDKDF, per germline (reference sequence). The CDR3 reads CATSAGSYEQYF. CDR3 nucleotides: TGTGCCACCAGCGCGGGGTCTTACGAGCAGTACTTC.

As regards this clonotype: A read error may produce the germline difference seen at one junction end. CDR3 amino acids: CASSHRDRPGPRF. The CDR3 DNA reads TGTGCCAGCAGTCACCGGGACAGACCGGGACCAAGATTC. V gene TRBV6-6 combines with J gene TRBJ2-5, with 7 bases lining up with TRBD1. This CDR3 is 13 amino acids long. CDR1 and CDR2 from the germline V gene are MNHNY and SVGAGI (reference sequence).

This clonotype occurred many times. The genes are TRBV7-9 and TRBJ2-7; 10 positions match TRBD2. The ends lost 4 bases at V and 6 bases at J; junction bases unmatched: 6. The CDR3 loop spans 14 amino acids. Germline assignment: CDR1 SEHNR and CDR2 FQNEAQ (reference sequence). The chain's CDR3 is CASSSGLAPLEQYF. DNA of the CDR3: TGTGCCAGCAGCTCGGGACTAGCGCCGCTCGAGCAGTACTTC.

This chain uses TRBV5-1 with TRBJ1-1, with D maybe TRBD1 (5 bases). Trimming left V 7 bases short and J 7 bases short, with 20 bases between. This CDR3 is 14 amino acids long. CDR1 is SGHRS, CDR2 YFSETQ, per germline. The CDR3 sequence is CASSDGHPRSEAFF. The CDR3 nucleotides are TGCGCCAGCTCAGACGGACACCCGAGGAGTGAAGCTTTCTTT.

This clonotype occurred a few times. This rearrangement joins TRBV2 to TRBJ2-2; either TRBD1 or TRBD2 may fit D (6 bases each). V lost 7 bases and J 4 bases, leaving 13 bases between the germline ends. Looked up from germline, CDR1 is SNHLY and CDR2 is FYNNEI. The CDR3 length is 14 residues. CDR3 coding DNA: TGTGCCAGCACCGGGGGCCCGATCACCGGGGAGCTGTTTTTT. Its protein is CASTGGPITGELFF.

V is TRBV7-9 and J is TRBJ2-1; D call uncertain. The CDR3 runs to 12 residues. V lost 3 bases to trimming and J lost 3 bases, with 3 bases between them. Germline V gives CDR1 SEHNR, CDR2 FQNEAQ (reference sequence). The CDR3 loop reads CASSFDYNEQFF. The DNA of the CDR3 is TGTGCCAGCAGCTTCGACTACAATGAGCAGTTCTTC.

In nucleotides, the CDR3 is TGTGCCAGCAGCCTTCCTGGGAAGGCTTACGAGCAGTACTTC. Its protein product is CASSLPGKAYEQYF. V is TRBV7-2 and J is TRBJ2-7; no clear D gene. Germline V gene lookup returns CDR1 SGHTA and CDR2 FQGNSA. The V and J ends lost 5 bases and 4 bases respectively, with 15 bases between them. CDR3 length: 14 residues.

There are many counts of this clonotype. The chain has TRBV3-1 and TRBJ2-7; D not certain. CDR1 is LGHDT and CDR2 is YNNKEL in the germline V gene (reference sequence). V lost 5 bases and J 0 bases, leaving 11 bases between the germline ends. The CDR3 extends over 14 amino acids. This CDR3 reads CASSVTGFSYEQYF. The CDR3 DNA reads as TGTGCCAGCAGCGTTACCGGATTCTCCTACGAGCAGTACTTC.

J is TRBJ2-1 and V is TRBV5-4; D is possibly TRBD2 (6 bases). The germline gives CDR1 SGHNT, CDR2 YYREEE (reference sequence). V lost 1 base and J lost 8, with 16 bases in between. The CDR3 sequence is 15 residues long. CDR3 DNA: TGTGCCAGCAGCTTGTCCCTATTACTAGCCCATGAGCAGTTCTTC. Protein sequence: CASSLSLLLAHEQFF.

This clonotype was counted many times. This CDR3 is CASGLVLNHAGNEQFF. The CDR3 nucleotides read TGTGCTAGTGGTTTGGTACTAAATCACGCGGGGAATGAGCAGTTCTTC. The chain is built from TRBV12-5 and TRBJ2-1, with D possibly TRBD2 on 6 matching bases. Looked up from germline, CDR1 is LGHNT and CDR2 is FRNRAP. V was shortened by 0 bases and J by 7 bases, with 16 bases between the two germline ends. The CDR3 runs to 16 residues.

The V and J genes are TRBV30 and TRBJ2-7, with 12 positions matching TRBD2. V dropped 5 bases and J dropped 2; count of bases not matched to a gene: 4. The germline V gene has CDR1 GTSNPN and CDR2 SVGIG (reference sequence). The CDR3 length is 14 residues. As DNA, the CDR3 is TGTGCCTGGGACCCTAGCGGGAGGGCCTACGAGCAGTACTTC. Amino acids: CAWDPSGRAYEQYF.

This clonotype was recorded many times. The genes are TRBV6-1 and TRBJ2-1, with no clear D. The CDR3 length is 14 residues. Trimming removed 4 bases at V and 0 bases at J, with 7 bases between. The germline CDR1 and CDR2 sequences are MNHNS and SASEGT. The CDR3 is CASSGASSYNEQFF. The DNA of the CDR3 is TGTGCCAGCAGTGGCGCGTCCTCCTACAATGAGCAGTTCTTC.

This chain uses TRBV20-1 with TRBJ2-5; the match to TRBD2 covers 7 bases. CDR3 length: 15 amino acids. Germline-derived CDR1 and CDR2 are DFQATT and SNEGSKA (reference sequence). Germline trimming cut 4 bases from V and 0 bases from J; bases unmatched to any gene: 8. CDR3 DNA: TGCAGTGCTACCCCTTTGCGGGAGTACCAAGAGACCCAGTACTTC. Its protein is CSATPLREYQETQYF.

This clonotype was detected many times. The CDR3 spells CASSSGGRGIDTQYF. Here the CDR3 DNA reads TGTGCCAGCTCTAGCGGGGGGCGAGGAATAGATACGCAGTATTTT. The rearrangement links TRBV27 to TRBJ2-3; 11 nucleotides line up with TRBD2. This CDR3 spans 15 amino acids. Germline assignment: CDR1 MNHEY and CDR2 SMNVEV (reference sequence). The trim removed 8 bases at V and 5 bases at J, leaving 9 bases unmatched.

The chain has TRBV6-6 and TRBJ1-5; D uncertain. Trimming took 4 bases from V and 1 from J, leaving 8 bases between them. CDR3 length: 14 residues. Germline V lookup: CDR1 MNHNY, CDR2 SVGAGI (reference sequence). CDR3 residues: CASSSATSNQPQHF. CDR3 DNA sequence: TGTGCCAGCAGTTCCGCGACAAGCAATCAGCCCCAGCATTTT.

The CDR3 here is CASSQGLADSYEQYF. CDR3 nucleotide sequence: TGCGCCAGCAGCCAAGGACTAGCTGATTCCTACGAGCAGTACTTC. The chain uses TRBV5-1 and TRBJ2-7; 8 bases agree with TRBD2. Germline CDR1 SGHRS, CDR2 YFSETQ. V shed 4 bases, J shed 1 base, and the junction held 7 bases outside the gene matches. The CDR3 sequence is 15 residues long.

Many counts were recorded for this clonotype. In DNA form, the CDR3 reads TGTGCCTGGAGTGGGACCGCGAGGGGGACCCAGTACTTC. This translates into CAWSGTARGTQYF. V and J are TRBV30 and TRBJ2-5; perhaps D is TRBD1 or TRBD2 (5 bases each). V lost 1 base to trimming and J lost 7 bases, with 13 bases between them. The CDR3 has 13 amino acids. The germline V gene encodes CDR1 GTSNPN and CDR2 SVGIG (reference sequence).